This TCR beta chain was sequenced for a study of blood T cell repertoires in COVID-19. Whole-study context: Italy, Spain and the United States were the sources of the convalescent and acute COVID-19 samples. PBMCs, B-cell-depleted T cells, or T cells provided the cDNA or gDNA that made up the material.

Trimming took 5 bases from V and 3 from J; bases not matched to a gene: 10. Germline CDR1 is SGHVS and CDR2 is FQNEAQ. The CDR3 extends over 17 amino acids. In the study's own analysis: Reference gene primer amplification gave nucleated cell count estimates. The assay was immunoSEQ multiplex PCR, and TCRdb's table has in-frame clones only and misses some. V and J calls and clone size are copied from that table; D and trimming were computed from the DNA. The profile shows roughly 350,000 clones, 85% of them singletons. The material sequenced was peripheral blood. The TCR was taken from a young woman with acute or convalescent COVID-19. The chain joins TRBV7-8 to TRBJ2-5; TRBD2 agrees at 12 bases. Here the CDR3 DNA reads TGTGCCAGCAGCGCCCGGACTAGCGGGAAGTTAGAAGAGACCCAGTACTTC. Amino acid sequence: CASSARTSGKLEETQYF.